The next 13 T cell receptor beta chains were all read from a single sample in a study of tumor-infiltrating lymphocytes in localized non-small cell lung cancer. Assay used: immunoSEQ multiplex PCR; TCRdb lists only in-frame clones, some missing. This table holds fewer than 13,000 clones, 50% to 70% found once. The specimen was lung tumor tissue. Source of these receptors: a human donor with non-small cell lung cancer.

Worth noting for this clone: Germline and junction disagree at one end, which may indicate a read error. The chain carries TRBV5-4 and TRBJ1-2; 9 positions agree with TRBD1. CDR3 size: 15 residues. Germline V gene lookup returns CDR1 SGHNT and CDR2 YYREEE (reference sequence). The CDR3 nucleotides are TGCGCCAGCAGCGGCCGGGACAGGGAAAGACGGGGCTACACCTTC. Protein product: CASSGRDRERRGYTF.

A few counts support this clone. This sequence joins TRBV9 and TRBJ1-1; no clear D. V was clipped by 2 bases and J by 2 bases, with 7 bases between them. The germline V gene has CDR1 SGDLS and CDR2 YYNGEE. The CDR3 runs 13 residues. CDR3 nucleotides: TGTGCCAGCAGCGTCCTCCCCAACACTGAAGCTTTCTTT. Translated, it gives CASSVLPNTEAFF.

The chain combines TRBV18 with TRBJ2-7; 10 positions match TRBD2. V gave up 6 bases and J gave up 4 bases; unmatched junction bases: 9. The length of the CDR3 is 15 residues. Germline V gene lookup returns CDR1 KGHSH and CDR2 LQKENI. The CDR3 DNA reads as TGTGCCAGCTCTATGACTAGCGGGCCTGCATACGAGCAGTACTTC. Translating gives CASSMTSGPAYEQYF.

The CDR3, as DNA: TGTGCCAGCAGCCGGGACTTTTCGAACACCGGGGAGCTGTTTTTT. It yields the protein CASSRDFSNTGELFF. The genes are TRBV2 and TRBJ2-2, with D perhaps matching TRBD2 (6 bases). The germline CDR1 and CDR2 sequences are SNHLY and FYNNEI. This CDR3 has 15 residues. V lost 6 bases and J 0 bases, leaving 11 bases between the germline ends.

CDR3 nucleotide sequence: TGCGCCAGCAGCCAAGATGGGGGACTAGCGGGGGGATCTCCCTACGAGCAGTACTTC. Protein: CASSQDGGLAGGSPYEQYF. This rearrangement joins TRBV4-1 to TRBJ2-7; 15 bases fit TRBD2. J was trimmed by 2 bases and V by 0 bases; bases with no gene match: 8. Per germline, CDR1 MGHRA and CDR2 YSYEKL. CDR3 length: 19 residues.

The chain has TRBV20-1 and TRBJ2-5, with 8 bases aligning to TRBD2. The germline gives CDR1 DFQATT, CDR2 SNEGSKA (reference sequence). Losses at the gene ends were 3 bases for V and 12 bases for J; bases not matched to a gene: 6. The CDR3 is made up of 11 amino acids. CDR3 amino acids: CSARDKLAEYF. The CDR3 DNA sequence: TGCAGTGCTAGGGACAAACTAGCGGAGTACTTC.

The chain uses TRBV4-3 and TRBJ2-7, with D possibly called TRBD1 or TRBD2 (5 bases each). Trimming shortened V by 0 bases and J by 9 bases, and 12 bases separated the two germline ends. The CDR3 totals 13 residues. Germline CDR1 and CDR2: LGHNA and YSLEER. The CDR3 reads CASSQERGVMQYF. The CDR3 DNA reads TGCGCCAGCAGCCAAGAACGGGGCGTAATGCAGTACTTC.

This rearrangement joins TRBV14 to TRBJ2-1; D is possibly TRBD2 (7 bases). Per the germline V gene, CDR1 is SGHDN and CDR2 is FVKESK. CDR3 length: 18 residues. Trimming pared 4 bases from V and 3 bases from J, leaving 22 bases between. The CDR3 nucleotides are TGTGCCAGCAGCCCGCTTCGTGGATGGGGGGGGCACTACAATGAGCAGTTCTTC. This sequence encodes CASSPLRGWGGHYNEQFF. The whole variable domain, remainder taken from reference TRBV14 and TRBJ2-1, is EAGVTQFPSHSVIEKGQTVTLRCDPISGHDNLYWYRRVMGKEIKFLLHFVKESKQDESGMPNNRFLAERTGGTYSTLKVQPAELEDSGVYFCASSPLRGWGGHYNEQFFGPGTRLTVL.

This rearrangement joins TRBV4-3 to TRBJ2-3, with D possibly TRBD2 on 7 matching bases. Germline-derived CDR1 and CDR2 are LGHNA and YSLEER. V gave up 1 base and J gave up 2 bases, with 13 bases separating them. The CDR3 totals 16 residues. For the CDR3, the DNA is TGCGCCAGCAGCCAAGCACGGGGGGCAACCACAGATACGCAGTATTTT. It codes for CASSQARGATTDTQYF.

V usage is TRBV5-4 and J usage is TRBJ2-4; possible D gene TRBD1, 6 bases. The germline gives CDR1 SGHNT, CDR2 YYREEE (reference sequence). V lost 4 bases to trimming and J lost 6 bases, with 14 bases between them. This CDR3 region has 14 residues. In DNA, the CDR3 is TGTGCCAGCAGCCACCCAGGGGAGAGAAACATTCAGTACTTC. Its protein is CASSHPGERNIQYF.

V usage is TRBV5-6 and J usage is TRBJ2-1; 10 bases match TRBD2. This CDR3 has 16 amino acids. Germline trimming cut 2 bases from V and 4 bases from J; bases unmatched to any gene: 6. Germline CDR1 and CDR2: SGHDT and YYEEEE. CDR3 bases: TGTGCCAGCAGCTTCCTTAGCGGGGGGCTTTACAATGAGCAGTTCTTC. Its translation: CASSFLSGGLYNEQFF. The full variable domain, rest sourced from reference TRBV5-6 and TRBJ2-1, is DAGVTQSPTHLIKTRGQQVTLRCSPKSGHDTVSWYQQALGQGPQFIFQYYEEEERQRGNFPDRFSGHQFPNYSSELNVNALLLGDSALYLCASSFLSGGLYNEQFFGPGTRLTVL.

This clone was counted a few times. J is TRBJ2-1 and V is TRBV27, with TRBD2 identical over 11 bases. V shed 5 bases and J 4 bases; nucleotides not matched to a gene: 19. There are 20 residues in the CDR3. Germline-derived CDR1 and CDR2 are MNHEY and SMNVEV (reference sequence). The CDR3 sequence: CASSHRTSGRARAWYNEQFF. The CDR3 bases are TGTGCCAGCAGTCATCGGACTAGCGGGCGGGCCCGCGCTTGGTACAATGAGCAGTTCTTC.

This clone was counted a single time. The chain combines TRBV5-1 with TRBJ1-4; D gene uncertain. The CDR3 runs to 13 residues. Trimming pared 4 bases from V and 6 bases from J, leaving 10 bases between. Germline V lookup: CDR1 SGHRS, CDR2 YFSETQ. The CDR3 DNA sequence: TGCGCCAGCAGCCCCCGGCAGGATGAAAAACTGTTTTTT. This encodes CASSPRQDEKLFF.